This TCR beta chain was sequenced during a study of blood T cell repertoires in COVID-19. Study-wide background: T cells, B-cell-depleted T cells, or PBMCs supplied cDNA or gDNA.

Participant age was roughly 18 to 95 years, and participants resided in about two dozen US areas. Self-reported history from a screening survey and questionnaire set each donor's cohort. Per the original data handling: Reference gene primer amplification gave estimated nucleated cell counts. The repertoire was sequenced with immunoSEQ multiplex PCR; TCRdb's copy has only in-frame clones and lacks some. That table supplies the V and J calls and clone size; D and trimming were determined from the DNA. The sample contains some 150,000 clones, around four fifths of which appear only once. Material for sequencing was PBMCs or T cells enriched from blood (not recorded which). This TCR derives from a woman between 45 and 60 years old in a cohort exposed to, infected with or recovered from COVID-19 (not recorded which).

CDR3 sequence reads: CASSPDRGSSYEQYF. CDR3 bases: TGTGCCAGCTCCCCGGACAGGGGCAGCTCCTACGAGCAGTACTTC. V gene TRBV18 combines with J gene TRBJ2-7, with TRBD1 matching over 9 bases. From germline, CDR1 is KGHSH and CDR2 LQKENI. This CDR3 has 15 amino acids. The V and J ends lost 6 bases and 0 bases, in that order; junction bases with no gene match: 6.